A selection of T cell receptor beta chains follows, all from one sample in a study of T-cell reconstitution after alpha-beta-depleted transplantation in children. TCRdb re-called the PCR reads through MiXCR, storing one row per CDR3 protein. The sample lists about 300,000 distinct CDR3 sequences, about 7.3% occurring once. Source: peripheral blood, taken 360 days after TCRalphabeta/CD19-depleted stem cell transplant. The receptors shown here come from a female patient aged 2 to 10 who had a stem cell transplant for Fanconi anemia, so the T cells may come from the graft donor. Each CDR3 is given with its conserved first and last residue. D genes are given only for firm matches. Some rows mark clone size as missing; the rest say once, few, many or name a class of expanded clone.

V	D	size	J	CDR3	DNA
TRBV25-1	-	many	TRBJ2-7	CASSDLTQGHYEQYF	TGTGCCAGCAGTGACCTAACACAGGGCCACTACGAGCAGTACTTC
TRBV9	TRBD1	few	TRBJ2-5	CASSVERDSQETQYF	TGTGCCAGCAGCGTAGAAAGGGACAGTCAAGAGACCCAGTACTTC
TRBV6-5	-	-	TRBJ2-1	CASSSGSSGTWGNEQFF	TGTGCCAGCAGTTCTGGATCATCCGGGACTTGGGGCAATGAGCAGTTCTTC
TRBV29-1	-	many	TRBJ2-3	CSVDGQAGDTQYF	TGCAGCGTTGATGGGCAGGCAGGAGATACGCAGTATTTT
TRBV11-3	-	-	TRBJ2-3	CASSSNSGDTQYF	TGTGCCAGCAGCTCCAATAGCGGAGATACGCAGTATTTT
TRBV10-3	-	-	TRBJ2-7	CAISPVGRSYEQYF	TGTGCCATCAGTCCGGTCGGGCGTAGCTACGAGCAGTACTTC
TRBV4-2	TRBD1	few	TRBJ2-1	CASSPFDRDHNEQFF	TGTGCCAGCAGCCCCTTCGACAGGGACCACAATGAGCAGTTCTTC
TRBV6-2/TRBV6-3	-	few	TRBJ2-4	CASSFPPYRDWNIQYF	TGTGCCAGCAGTTTTCCCCCATACCGGGACTGGAACATTCAGTACTTC
TRBV5-1	-	-	TRBJ1-2	CASSPYPDRQNNYGYTF	TGCGCCAGCAGCCCCTACCCTGACAGACAGAATAACTATGGCTACACCTTC
TRBV28	-	many	TRBJ2-2	CASRKTGNTGELFF	TGTGCCAGCAGGAAGACAGGGAACACCGGGGAGCTGTTTTTT
TRBV10-3	-	-	TRBJ2-7	CAISESRGNEQYF	TGTGCCATCAGTGAGTCCCGGGGGAACGAGCAGTACTTC
TRBV2	-	few	TRBJ1-1	CASSEGYTEAFF	TGTGCCAGCAGTGAGGGATACACTGAAGCTTTCTTT
TRBV5-5	-	few	TRBJ1-5	CASSLNGPRTTEPQHF	TGTGCCAGCAGCTTGAACGGGCCCCGGACTACAGAGCCCCAGCATTTT
TRBV5-1	TRBD1	few	TRBJ1-3	CASSRGGQGTWGNTIYF	TGCGCCAGCAGCCGCGGGGGACAGGGGACGTGGGGAAACACCATATATTTT
TRBV7-2	-	few	TRBJ1-2	CASSLVPQSGYTF	TGTGCCAGCAGCTTAGTCCCCCAGAGCGGCTACACCTTC
TRBV5-1	TRBD1	many	TRBJ2-5	CASSPTTGEETQYF	TGCGCCAGCAGCCCAACTACAGGGGAAGAGACCCAGTACTTC
TRBV7-2	TRBD1	-	TRBJ1-2	CASSYRDRKNYGYTF	TGTGCCAGCAGCTACCGGGACAGGAAAAACTATGGCTACACCTTC
TRBV7-9	-	many	TRBJ2-2	CAETDYPGELFF	TGTGCAGAGACGGACTACCCCGGGGAGCTGTTTTTT
TRBV5-1	TRBD1	few	TRBJ2-2	CASSLEGAPAGELFF	TGCGCCAGCAGCTTGGAGGGGGCCCCCGCGGGGGAGCTGTTTTTT
TRBV20-1	-	few	TRBJ2-1	CSANGPRSSYNEQFF	TGCAGTGCTAACGGACCGCGGAGCTCCTACAATGAGCAGTTCTTC
TRBV9	-	-	TRBJ2-3	CASSVGLAHTTDTQYF	TGTGCCAGCAGCGTTGGGCTAGCGCACACCACAGATACGCAGTATTTT
TRBV11-3	TRBD1	few	TRBJ2-7	CASSLELPGQGYYEQYF	TGTGCCAGCAGCTTAGAGCTTCCGGGACAGGGCTACTACGAGCAGTACTTC
TRBV11-2	-	many	TRBJ2-3	CASSLESADTQYF	TGTGCCAGCAGCTTAGAATCCGCAGATACGCAGTATTTT
TRBV21-1	-	many	TRBJ2-1	CASSWTYRGRDEQFF	TGTGCCAGCAGCTGGACCTACAGGGGACGGGATGAGCAGTTCTTC
TRBV19	-	-	TRBJ2-1	CASSIWGGDEQFF	TGTGCCAGTAGTATATGGGGTGGGGATGAGCAGTTCTTC
TRBV11-2	-	-	TRBJ1-2	CASSLKMSYGYTF	TGTGCCAGCAGCTTAAAAATGAGTTATGGCTACACCTTC
TRBV20-1	-	many	TRBJ2-1	CSADSSYNEQFF	TGCAGTGCTGACAGCTCCTACAATGAGCAGTTCTTC
TRBV2	TRBD2	-	TRBJ2-3	CASREERGPTDTQYF	TGTGCCAGCAGAGAGGAGCGGGGGCCCACAGATACGCAGTATTTT
TRBV12-3/TRBV12-4	-	many	TRBJ2-7	CASSLRDGSYEQYF	TGTGCCAGCAGTCTCCGGGACGGCTCCTACGAGCAGTACTTC
TRBV12-3/TRBV12-4	-	-	TRBJ2-1	CASSPVKAYNEQFF	TGTGCCAGCAGTCCAGTGAAGGCCTACAATGAGCAGTTCTTC
TRBV20-1	-	many	TRBJ2-2	CSARDPLRGMIEHGGELFF	TGCAGTGCTAGAGATCCTCTCCGCGGAATGATCGAACACGGCGGGGAGCTGTTTTTT
TRBV7-3	TRBD1	many	TRBJ2-1	CASSFRDRDNEQFF	TGTGCCAGCAGCTTCCGGGACAGGGACAATGAGCAGTTCTTC
TRBV7-2	-	-	TRBJ1-1	CASSLMANAFF	TGTGCCAGCAGCTTAATGGCGAATGCTTTCTTT